This is a list of T cell receptor beta chains from one sample in a study of T-cell memory formation after mild COVID-19. TCRdb passed the 5' RACE reads through MiXCR, listing each CDR3 protein once. The data show 400,000 or so distinct CDR3 sequences, over 20% seen once. Sequenced material: PBMCs or a T cell subset sorted from them (not recorded which). These receptors all stem from an adult woman who had mild COVID-19 (a few samples of this study predate the infection). Cell type and time point are not known. CDR3s include the opening cysteine and the closing phenylalanine or tryptophan. The order of the fields is V gene, D gene, clone size, J gene, CDR3 protein, CDR3 DNA. The D gene is left open where the match is weak. The size of a clone is reported for some rows only, either as once, few or many, or as a class for expanded clones.

TRBV5-6,.,few,TRBJ2-1,CASSLILGGTSYNEQFF,TGTGCCAGCAGCTTAATCCTAGGGGGGACCTCCTACAATGAGCAGTTCTTC
TRBV6-6,TRBD2,once,TRBJ2-7,CASSTTSGRASYEQYF,TGTGCCAGCAGTACTACTAGCGGGAGGGCTTCCTACGAGCAGTACTTC
TRBV5-1,.,few,TRBJ2-5,CASSMQQGPQETQYF,TGCGCCAGCAGCATGCAACAGGGCCCCCAAGAGACCCAGTACTTC
TRBV5-5,TRBD1,few,TRBJ2-1,CASSFGQGYEQFF,TGTGCCAGCAGCTTCGGACAGGGTTATGAGCAGTTCTTC
TRBV5-1,.,many,TRBJ2-3,CASSLGHRDRKADTQYF,TGCGCCAGCAGCTTGGGCCACAGGGACCGTAAAGCAGATACGCAGTATTTT
TRBV20-1,TRBD1,.,TRBJ1-1,CSAVGRDRVDDTEAFF,TGCAGTGCCGTAGGTCGGGACAGGGTAGATGACACTGAAGCTTTCTTT
TRBV20-1,.,few,TRBJ1-3,CSARGNFNTIYF,TGCAGTGCTAGAGGCAACTTCAACACCATATATTTT
TRBV7-9,TRBD1,many,TRBJ2-1,CASSLGRGNHNEQFF,TGTGCCAGCAGCTTAGGCAGGGGGAACCACAATGAGCAGTTCTTC
TRBV30,TRBD1,.,TRBJ2-1,CAWSKGTGKYNEQFF,TGTGCCTGGAGTAAGGGGACAGGGAAATACAATGAGCAGTTCTTC
TRBV29-1,.,few,TRBJ1-6,CSVKTGGNSPLHF,TGCAGCGTCAAGACAGGTGGAAATTCACCCCTCCACTTT
TRBV4-1,.,.,TRBJ2-1,CASSQIVVKTGGDEQFF,TGCGCCAGCAGCCAAATAGTAGTCAAGACAGGTGGGGATGAGCAGTTCTTC
TRBV9,TRBD1,few,TRBJ1-1,CASSPGTGGAFF,TGTGCCAGCAGCCCCGGGACAGGGGGAGCTTTCTTT
TRBV19,.,few,TRBJ2-7,CASSTSGYYEQYF,TGTGCCAGTAGTACAAGCGGGTACTACGAGCAGTACTTC
TRBV7-9,.,few,TRBJ2-7,CASAQSATFNYEQYF,TGTGCCAGCGCGCAGAGCGCGACCTTTAACTACGAGCAGTACTTC
TRBV2,TRBD1,few,TRBJ2-5,CASRRDRDETQYF,TGTGCCAGCAGACGGGACAGGGATGAGACCCAGTACTTC
TRBV5-1,TRBD1,once,TRBJ2-7,CASRPDNRGPYEQYF,TGCGCCAGCAGACCGGATAACAGGGGCCCCTACGAGCAGTACTTC
TRBV30,.,few,TRBJ2-7,CAWGATSYEQYF,TGTGCCTGGGGGGCAACCTCCTACGAGCAGTACTTC
TRBV2,.,few,TRBJ2-1,CASGSLVSNEQFF,TGTGCCAGCGGGTCGCTAGTAAGCAATGAGCAGTTCTTC
TRBV6-5,.,.,TRBJ1-5,CASALGSQPQHF,TGTGCCAGCGCCCTGGGCAGCCAGCCCCAGCATTTT
TRBV12-3/TRBV12-4,TRBD1,few,TRBJ1-2,CASSPDRGLDYGYTF,TGTGCCAGCAGTCCGGACAGGGGGCTAGACTATGGCTACACCTTC
TRBV27,.,.,TRBJ1-2,CASSLNPWDRRRGGGYTF,TGTGCCAGCAGTTTAAACCCCTGGGACCGCCGGAGGGGTGGTGGCTACACCTTC
TRBV5-1,.,.,TRBJ2-7,CASSSPESPVPTYEQYF,TGCGCCAGCAGCTCGCCGGAGAGTCCGGTCCCTACCTACGAGCAGTACTTC
TRBV29-1,.,.,TRBJ1-2,CSVVGYYGYTF,TGCAGCGTTGTGGGGTACTATGGCTACACCTTC
TRBV6-6,TRBD1,.,TRBJ1-2,CASSRTGGSYGYTF,TGTGCCAGCAGCAGAACAGGGGGCAGCTATGGCTACACCTTC
TRBV12-3/TRBV12-4,.,.,TRBJ2-1,CASTATVLDEQFF,TGTGCCAGCACCGCGACAGTTCTCGATGAGCAGTTCTTC
TRBV12-3/TRBV12-4,.,.,TRBJ2-2,CALRDSRGNTGELFF,TGTGCCCTGAGGGACTCTAGGGGGAACACCGGGGAGCTGTTTTTT
TRBV5-8,.,.,TRBJ2-2,CAISGRGPNTGELFF,TGTGCCATCTCAGGAAGGGGCCCGAACACCGGGGAGCTGTTTTTT
TRBV29-1,TRBD2,many,TRBJ2-5,CSVRLAGKETQYF,TGCAGCGTGCGACTAGCGGGAAAAGAGACCCAGTACTTC
TRBV19,.,few,TRBJ2-5,CASSQYGYETQYF,TGTGCCAGTAGCCAGTATGGGTACGAGACCCAGTACTTC
TRBV2,.,.,TRBJ2-1,CASSVWGVPYNEQFF,TGTGCCAGCAGTGTGTGGGGGGTCCCCTACAATGAGCAGTTCTTC
TRBV4-1,.,few,TRBJ1-1,CASSQREVTEAFF,TGCGCCAGCAGCCAACGGGAAGTTACTGAAGCTTTCTTT
TRBV6-2/TRBV6-3,.,.,TRBJ1-5,CASSYLSGFQPQHF,TGTGCCAGCAGTTACTTGTCGGGGTTTCAGCCCCAGCATTTT
TRBV6-2/TRBV6-3,.,few,TRBJ1-2,CASSYSSRTYGYTF,TGTGCCAGCAGTTACTCTTCCCGGACTTATGGCTACACCTTC
TRBV20-1,.,.,TRBJ2-5,CSAVPATQETQYF,TGCAGTGCCGTTCCTGCGACCCAAGAGACCCAGTACTTC
TRBV6-5,TRBD1,.,TRBJ1-5,CASRFGTGNNQPQHF,TGTGCCAGCAGATTCGGGACAGGCAACAATCAGCCCCAGCATTTT
TRBV7-2,TRBD1,.,TRBJ1-6,CASSFPQGYNSPLHF,TGTGCCAGCAGCTTTCCACAGGGGTATAATTCACCCCTCCACTTT
TRBV3-1,TRBD1,.,TRBJ1-2,CASSLGQGEGYTF,TGTGCCAGCAGCCTCGGACAGGGCGAAGGCTACACCTTC
TRBV20-1,.,many,TRBJ2-3,CSAPDKAGISTDTQYF,TGCAGTGCCCCAGATAAGGCGGGGATAAGCACAGATACGCAGTATTTT
TRBV4-2,.,few,TRBJ2-1,CASSQVDREQFF,TGTGCCAGCAGCCAAGTTGATCGGGAGCAGTTCTTC
TRBV29-1,.,.,TRBJ1-4,CSVDGGLGEKLFF,TGCAGCGTTGACGGGGGGCTCGGTGAAAAACTGTTTTTT
TRBV2,TRBD1,.,TRBJ1-5,CASSPGVRDSFLSNQPQHF,TGTGCCAGCAGCCCAGGGGTCCGGGACAGCTTCCTTAGCAATCAGCCCCAGCATTTT
TRBV7-2,.,.,TRBJ2-5,CASSRAMNVETQYF,TGTGCCAGCAGCCGCGCGATGAACGTCGAGACCCAGTACTTC
TRBV5-4,TRBD2,few,TRBJ2-2,CASSLRREVSGELFF,TGTGCCAGCAGCTTGAGACGGGAGGTGTCCGGGGAGCTGTTTTTT
TRBV7-2,TRBD1,.,TRBJ2-1,CASSLWDRGSPGYNEQFF,TGTGCCAGCAGCTTATGGGACAGGGGTAGTCCGGGCTACAATGAGCAGTTCTTC